Below are 10 T cell receptor beta chains sequenced from a single sample in a study of T cells after yellow fever vaccination. TCRdb itself ran the 5' RACE reads through MiXCR, one entry per CDR3 protein. The data show 25,000 to 30,000 distinct CDR3 sequences, with around 4.3% seen just once and about 39% held by the top ten. Sequencing was performed on PBMCs, either bulk or a sorted T-cell subset (CD4+, CD8+, memory, or dextramer-sorted; not recorded which), taken on the day of the yellow fever booster vaccination. The origin of the receptors is a man aged 18 to 30 who received the YFV17D yellow fever vaccine.

This clonotype showed up many times. The genes are TRBV7-2 and TRBJ2-6, with a possible D match to TRBD2 (6 bases). CDR3 size: 16 residues. Trimming stripped 3 bases from V and 4 bases from J, with 13 bases between. CDR1 and CDR2 from the germline V gene are SGHTA and FQGNSA. The CDR3 is CASSLEGTSGANVLTF. The CDR3 nucleotides read TGTGCCAGCAGCTTGGAGGGGACCTCCGGGGCCAACGTCCTGACTTTC.

This chain joins TRBV12-3 or TRBV12-4 and TRBJ2-5; D is ambiguous. The V and J ends lost 3 bases and 9 bases respectively, with 17 bases between them. This CDR3 region has 14 residues. Here the CDR3 reads CASSLIQPGESQYF. Written as DNA, the CDR3 is TGTGCCAGCAGTTTGATCCAGCCCGGCGAGTCCCAGTACTTC.

At least ten counts were recorded for this clonotype. The V call is TRBV3-2, the J call TRBJ2-7. TRBV3-2 is classified as a pseudogene. The CDR3 spans 11 residues. CDR3 coding DNA: TGTGCCAGAGGGAGAACCTACGAGCAGTACGTC. It specifies CARGRTYEQYV.

This clonotype was seen at least ten times. This chain joins TRBV5-1 and TRBJ2-3; TRBD1 matches 9 bases. This CDR3 is built from 16 residues. Trimming removed 1 base from V and 2 bases from J; junction bases left unmatched: 5. Germline CDR1 reads SGHRS; CDR2 reads YFSETQ. The CDR3 sequence is CASSLPGTGLTDTQYF. The CDR3 DNA is TGCGCCAGCAGCTTGCCCGGGACAGGGCTCACAGATACGCAGTATTTT.

This clonotype was counted at least ten times. The rearrangement uses TRBV7-2 and TRBJ1-5; D is uncertain. The CDR3 sequence is 13 residues long. The germline V gene encodes CDR1 SGHTA and CDR2 FQGNSA. With 0 bases removed from V and 7 bases from J, the gap between germline ends came to 7 bases. CDR3 protein: CASSLASGQPQHF. DNA for the CDR3: TGTGCCAGCAGCTTAGCGTCAGGCCAGCCCCAGCATTTT.

This clonotype was counted ten times or more. The chain couples TRBV7-9 to TRBJ1-4; D is unclear. The CDR3 is 17 amino acids. Trimming removed 5 bases at V and 7 bases at J, with 23 bases between. Germline V gene lookup returns CDR1 SEHNR and CDR2 FQNEAQ (reference sequence). This CDR3 is CASSPSWQPGEGEKLFF. The DNA of the CDR3 is TGTGCCAGCAGCCCCTCGTGGCAGCCCGGAGAAGGTGAAAAACTGTTTTTT.

This clonotype was picked up many times. The chain couples TRBV20-1 to TRBJ2-1; D possibly uses TRBD1 or TRBD2 (7 bases each). V gave up 1 base and J gave up 7 bases, with 14 bases separating them. Germline-derived CDR1 and CDR2 are DFQATT and SNEGSKA (reference sequence). This CDR3 is built from 14 residues. The chain's CDR3 is CSARAAGGGNEQFF. DNA for the CDR3: TGCAGTGCTAGAGCTGCAGGGGGGGGGAATGAGCAGTTCTTC.

This clonotype was seen ten or more times. The chain carries TRBV7-3 and TRBJ2-3; 9 nucleotides line up with TRBD2. Germline CDR1 reads SGHTA; CDR2 reads FQGTGA. This CDR3 contains 15 residues. Trimming took 5 bases from V and 3 from J; bases not matched to a gene: 6. The CDR3 DNA follows: TGTGCCAGCAGCCCAAGCGGGGGGTCAACAGATACGCAGTATTTT. This encodes CASSPSGGSTDTQYF.

This clonotype was picked up many times. V is TRBV20-1 and J is TRBJ2-1, with D tentatively TRBD2 (5 bases). CDR1 is DFQATT and CDR2 is SNEGSKA in the germline V gene (reference sequence). V was trimmed by 7 bases and J by 1 base, leaving 14 bases between them. This CDR3 is built from 14 residues. The CDR3: CSGEGPWSYNEQFF. The CDR3 region has the DNA TGCAGTGGCGAGGGCCCATGGTCCTACAATGAGCAGTTCTTC.

This clonotype was seen at least ten times. The genes are TRBV18 and TRBJ2-5; 7 bases line up with TRBD1. The CDR3 is 14 amino acids. Germline CDR1 KGHSH, CDR2 LQKENI. V dropped 5 bases and J dropped 0; count of bases not matched to a gene: 3. In nucleotides, the CDR3 is TGTGCCAGCTCAGTGCAGGGGGACCAAGAGACCCAGTACTTC. Translating gives CASSVQGDQETQYF.